This TCR beta chain emerged from a study of blood T cell repertoires in COVID-19. The wider study: Material from acute and convalescent COVID-19 was sourced from the United States, Italy and Spain. The cDNA or gDNA used as material had been derived from T cells, B-cell-depleted T cells, or PBMCs.

Germline V gene lookup returns CDR1 SGHRS and CDR2 YFSETQ. The CDR3 runs 15 residues. V lost 3 bases to trimming and J lost 8 bases, with 15 bases between them. Per the authors' pipeline: Amplification of reference gene primers was used by the study to estimate nucleated cell counts. The repertoire was sequenced with immunoSEQ multiplex PCR; TCRdb's copy has only in-frame clones and lacks some. D and trimming come from the DNA, and the V and J calls and clone size come from that table. The sample includes over 35,000 clones, approximately 83% of them seen just once. This clonotype was obtained from a human donor with acute or convalescent COVID-19. The donor label of this sample is uncertain. The chain couples TRBV5-1 to TRBJ1-6, with TRBD1 as a possible D gene (6 bases). The sequencing sample was made of peripheral blood. The CDR3, as DNA: TGCGCCAGCAGCTCAAGGCCGGACAGAGATTCACCCCTCCACTTT. It specifies CASSSRPDRDSPLHF.